This TCR beta chain was obtained from a study of graft-versus-host responses after intestinal transplantation. Trimming cost V 0 bases and J 8 bases, with 11 bases left between them. The CDR3 length is 13 residues. Germline V gives CDR1 SGDLS, CDR2 YYNGEE. Sequencing was performed with immunoSEQ multiplex PCR; in TCRdb, only in-frame clones are kept and a portion is missing. The table lists about 14,000 clones, approximately 30% of them singletons. The table lists this clone with a few counts. V gene TRBV9 combines with J gene TRBJ1-2, with D tentatively TRBD1 (6 bases). The TCR was taken from a human patient who received an intestinal transplant. The sample was alloreactive CD4+ T cells from a mixed lymphocyte reaction culture, taken before intestinal transplant. Subset: CFSE-low proliferating T cells sorted from approximately 6-day pre-transplant mixed lymphocyte reaction (GvH or HvG direction). CDR3 sequence (DNA): TGTGCCAGCAGCGTAGCTCCGGGGGCGGGCTACACCTTC. Translated, it gives CASSVAPGAGYTF.